Shown below are 32 T cell receptor beta chains from a single sample sequenced in a study of blood T cell repertoires in COVID-19. Measured with immunoSEQ multiplex PCR; TCRdb has only the in-frame clones, and not every one. The top ten clones hold more than 1.2% of a sample with approximately 230,000 clones, around nine tenths of them seen once. The sequenced sample was peripheral blood. These receptors all come from an elderly man with acute or convalescent COVID-19.

This clone was observed a single time. The chain carries TRBV7-2 and TRBJ2-1; unclear D gene. The CDR3 totals 14 residues. Germline values: CDR1 SGHTA, CDR2 FQGNSA. Trimming shortened V by 5 bases and J by 6 bases, and 14 bases separated the two germline ends. The chain's CDR3 is CASSPRLATNEQFF. In DNA form, the CDR3 reads TGTGCCAGCAGCCCCCGACTCGCCACCAATGAGCAGTTCTTC.

The chain combines TRBV3-1 (or the pseudogene TRBV3-2) with TRBJ2-1, with 12 nucleotides matching TRBD2. The CDR3 spans 17 residues. The V segment lost 2 bases and the J segment 4 bases; nucleotides outside the gene matches: 6. The germline V gene encodes CDR1 LGHDT and CDR2 YNNKEL (reference sequence). As DNA, the CDR3 is TGTGCCAGCAGCCAACGACTAGCGGGAGAGGGGTACAATGAGCAGTTCTTC. Its translation is CASSQRLAGEGYNEQFF.

The rearrangement joins TRBV5-1 to TRBJ2-7; D may be TRBD1 (5 bases). Looked up from germline, CDR1 is SGHRS and CDR2 is YFSETQ. The CDR3 spans 13 residues. V lost 0 bases and J lost 2, with 6 bases in between. The CDR3 protein is CASSLEGTYEQYF. The CDR3, as DNA: TGCGCCAGCAGCTTGGAGGGGACCTACGAGCAGTACTTC.

This clone was detected once. V is TRBV28 and J is TRBJ1-1; D unclear. Germline CDR1 is MDHEN and CDR2 is SYDVKM. Trimming left V 6 bases short and J 0 bases short, with 14 bases between. CDR3 size: 15 residues. This CDR3 reads CASRPPVLMNTEAFF. DNA for the CDR3: TGTGCCAGCAGACCGCCAGTTCTCATGAACACTGAAGCTTTCTTT. Filled out from reference TRBV28 and TRBJ1-1, the complete variable domain reads DVKVTQSSRYLVKRTGEKVFLECVQDMDHENMFWYRQDPGLGLRLIYFSYDVKMKEKGDIPEGYSVSREKKERFSLILESASTNQTSMYLCASRPPVLMNTEAFFGQGTRLTVV.

This sequence joins TRBV3-1 (or the pseudogene TRBV3-2) and TRBJ1-1; D not certain. Germline CDR1 and CDR2: LGHDT and YNNKEL (reference sequence). Trimming took off 0 bases at V and 7 bases at J, with 12 bases between the two ends. The CDR3 is 14 amino acids. CDR3 in DNA: TGTGCCAGCAGCCAAGATCGCGGACTCAATGAAGCTTTCTTT. It encodes CASSQDRGLNEAFF.

The chain uses TRBV3-1 (or the pseudogene TRBV3-2) and TRBJ2-3, with a weak D call TRBD2 (5 bases). Between the trimmed V and J ends, which lost 1 base and 4 bases, there was a span of 6 bases. There are 13 residues in the CDR3. CDR1 and CDR2 from the germline V gene are LGHDT and YNNKEL (reference sequence). DNA for the CDR3: TGTGCCAGCAGCCAAGGGGAGCCAGATACGCAGTATTTT. Its translation is CASSQGEPDTQYF.

The chain uses TRBV6-4 and TRBJ2-3, with D possibly being TRBD1 (6 bases). Germline CDR1 is MRHNA and CDR2 is SNTAGT. The CDR3 sequence is 15 residues long. Trimming shortened V by 5 bases and J by 0 bases, and 12 bases separated the two germline ends. The CDR3 coding sequence is TGTGCCAGCAGTCCCCGGACAGCGAGCACAGATACGCAGTATTTT. Translated, it gives CASSPRTASTDTQYF.

The chain uses TRBV5-1 and TRBJ1-2; D not certain. The V end was cut by 3 bases, the J end by 4 bases, with 16 bases between. The CDR3 contains 15 residues. Looked up from germline, CDR1 is SGHRS and CDR2 is YFSETQ. Here the CDR3 DNA reads TGCGCCAGCAGCTCCCCCGGGGAAGGCGGCTATGGCTACACCTTC. This gives the protein CASSSPGEGGYGYTF.

This rearrangement joins TRBV11-3 to TRBJ2-2; weak D call: TRBD2 (6 bases). This CDR3 contains 14 residues. CDR1 and CDR2 from the germline V gene are SGHNT and YENEEA. The V gene lost 1 base and the J gene lost 6 bases, with 9 bases spanning the gap. The CDR3 sequence: CASSLVRGAGELFF. The CDR3 coding sequence is TGTGCCAGCAGCTTAGTGCGGGGAGCCGGGGAGCTGTTTTTT.

This sequence joins TRBV5-1 and TRBJ1-2, with 8 bases identical to TRBD1. CDR1 SGHRS and CDR2 YFSETQ come from the germline V gene. V lost 0 bases, J lost 5 bases, and 3 bases stayed unmatched. The CDR3 runs to 14 residues. The CDR3 is CASSLVTGEYGYTF. The CDR3 DNA is TGCGCCAGCAGCTTGGTGACAGGGGAATATGGCTACACCTTC.

The V and J genes are TRBV29-1 and TRBJ1-2, with D unclear. V lost 0 bases and J lost 0, with 14 bases in between. Germline loops: CDR1 SQVTM, CDR2 ANQGSEA. This CDR3 region has 16 residues. The CDR3 here is CSVEDGWQATNYGYTF. The CDR3 coding sequence is TGCAGCGTTGAAGATGGGTGGCAGGCAACTAACTATGGCTACACCTTC.

The chain carries TRBV2 and TRBJ1-1, with TRBD1 matching 7 bases. The CDR3 extends over 14 amino acids. J was trimmed by 0 bases and V by 6 bases; bases with no gene match: 4. Per the germline V gene, CDR1 is SNHLY and CDR2 is FYNNEI. The CDR3 region has the DNA TGTGCCAGCAGCCTAGACAGGGTGAACACTGAAGCTTTCTTT. It is translated as CASSLDRVNTEAFF.

A remark on this clone: Other nucleotide sequences in the sample specify the same CDR3. The chain is built from TRBV11-2 and TRBJ1-1, with no clear D. Per the germline V gene, CDR1 is SGHAT and CDR2 is FQNNGV. The CDR3 loop spans 13 amino acids. V lost 1 base to trimming and J lost 1 base, with 4 bases between them. Here the CDR3 DNA reads TGTGCCAGCAGCTTAGGTAGGAACACTGAAGCTTTCTTT. This gives the protein CASSLGRNTEAFF.

The chain employs TRBV7-6 and TRBJ2-1, with 12 bases fitting TRBD2. J gave up 12 bases and V 3 bases, and 9 bases lay outside the gene matches. The germline CDR1 and CDR2 sequences are SGHVS and FNYEAQ. This CDR3 has 15 residues. The DNA for the CDR3 is TGTGCCAGCAGCTTGTCTAGCGGGAGGGCCATGGGGCAGTTCTTC. Its translation: CASSLSSGRAMGQFF.

The rearrangement joins TRBV19 to TRBJ1-5; D not certain. The CDR3 loop spans 15 amino acids. Deletions cut 3 bases from V and 6 bases from J, with 15 bases between. Germline V gives CDR1 LNHDA, CDR2 SQIVND (reference sequence). CDR3 coding DNA: TGTGCCAGTAGTATGTTTCGGCAGAACAGTCAGCCCCAGCATTTT. This encodes CASSMFRQNSQPQHF. Supplemented by reference TRBV19 and TRBJ1-5, the full variable domain reads DGGITQSPKYLFRKEGQNVTLSCEQNLNHDAMYWYRQDPGQGLRLIYYSQIVNDFQKGDIAEGYSVSREKKESFPLTVTSAQKNPTAFYLCASSMFRQNSQPQHFGDGTRLSIL.

The chain carries TRBV24-1 and TRBJ2-7, with 10 bases fitting TRBD2. Germline V CDR1 and CDR2: KGHDR, SFDVKD. This CDR3 region has 16 residues. J gave up 4 bases and V 5 bases, and 10 bases lay outside the gene matches. CDR3 amino acids: CATSAPGAGGRYEQYF. The DNA of the CDR3 is TGTGCCACCAGTGCCCCCGGAGCGGGGGGGCGATACGAGCAGTACTTC.

The CDR3 is CASSSTSGLDPYGYTF. The DNA for the CDR3 is TGTGCCAGCAGCTCGACTTCAGGGCTTGACCCCTATGGCTACACCTTC. V gene TRBV9 combines with J gene TRBJ1-2; weak D call: TRBD1 (5 bases). The ends were cut back, 4 bases at V and 4 bases at J, with 20 bases in the middle. This CDR3 comprises 16 residues. Per germline, CDR1 SGDLS and CDR2 YYNGEE. Supplemented by reference TRBV9 and TRBJ1-2, the full variable domain reads DSGVTQTPKHLITATGQRVTLRCSPRSGDLSVYWYQQSLDQGLQFLIQYYNGEERAKGNILERFSAQQFPDLHSELNLSSLELGDSALYFCASSSTSGLDPYGYTFGSGTRLTVV.

This clone came up once. The chain joins TRBV10-3 to TRBJ2-1, with a tentative D call TRBD2 (5 bases). V lost 0 bases and J lost 5, with 14 bases in between. The V gene's germline CDR1 is ENHRY and CDR2 SYGVKD. CDR3 length equals 16 residues. CDR3 loop: CAISESEAGKDNEQFF. The CDR3 DNA reads TGTGCCATCAGTGAGTCGGAGGCAGGCAAAGACAATGAGCAGTTCTTC.

This clone was seen just once. The rearrangement uses TRBV5-4 and TRBJ2-1; 8 positions match TRBD1. Unmatched junction bases numbered 11, after V lost 1 base and J lost 8 bases. Germline CDR1 SGHNT, CDR2 YYREEE (reference sequence). CDR3 size: 16 residues. The CDR3 sequence is CASSLWGAGGVYEQFF. Here the CDR3 DNA reads TGTGCCAGCAGCTTGTGGGGGGCAGGGGGCGTCTATGAGCAGTTCTTC.

The chain is built from TRBV11-2 and TRBJ2-7, with D hard to call. Trimming removed 1 base from V and 4 bases from J, with 14 bases in between. Germline assignment: CDR1 SGHAT and CDR2 FQNNGV. This CDR3 has 15 residues. The CDR3 nucleotides are TGTGCCAGCAGCTTAGGGTGGAGTCTTCCATACGAGCAGTACTTC. The encoded protein is CASSLGWSLPYEQYF.

The V call is TRBV11-3, the J call TRBJ2-3, with 9 positions matching TRBD1. V was clipped by 4 bases and J by 2 bases; unmatched bases: 4. In germline, CDR1 is SGHNT, CDR2 YENEEA. The CDR3 loop spans 15 amino acids. This CDR3 reads CASSSGTGFTDTQYF. In nucleotides, the CDR3 is TGTGCCAGCAGCTCTGGGACAGGGTTCACAGATACGCAGTATTTT.

This clone was counted only a few times. The rearrangement uses TRBV3-1 (or the pseudogene TRBV3-2) and TRBJ2-5; TRBD1 matches at 8 bases. CDR3 length: 15 amino acids. The germline gives CDR1 LGHDT, CDR2 YNNKEL (reference sequence). With V trimmed by 0 bases and J by 5 bases, 5 bases remained unmatched. The CDR3 nucleotides read TGTGCCAGCAGCCAAGATCCAGGGGGCAGGGAGACCCAGTACTTC. The encoded protein is CASSQDPGGRETQYF.

This rearrangement joins TRBV24-1 to TRBJ1-6; 8 bases align to TRBD1. The CDR3 extends over 14 amino acids. CDR1 KGHDR and CDR2 SFDVKD come from the germline V gene. With 9 bases clipped from V and 7 bases from J, the junction kept 7 bases outside the gene matches. For the CDR3, the DNA is TGTGCCACCCAGGGGGCGCGGCGGAATTCACCCCTCCACTTT. It yields the protein CATQGARRNSPLHF.

The V and J genes are TRBV4-1 and TRBJ1-6; perhaps TRBD1 as D (6 bases). The V and J ends lost 2 bases and 2 bases respectively, with 16 bases between them. The CDR3 is made up of 18 amino acids. The germline gives CDR1 MGHRA, CDR2 YSYEKL. The CDR3 spells CASSQLQGIGAYNSPLHF. The CDR3 DNA sequence: TGCGCCAGCAGCCAATTACAGGGAATTGGGGCCTATAATTCACCCCTCCACTTT.

This clone appeared once. The chain couples TRBV7-2 to TRBJ2-7; weak D call: TRBD2 (6 bases). The CDR3 runs 15 residues. V was pared by 2 bases and J by 0 bases, with 11 bases between. CDR1 and CDR2 (germline): SGHTA, FQGNSA. DNA of the CDR3: TGTGCCAGCAGCTTAAATGGGCGGGGCTCCTACGAGCAGTACTTC. Translated: CASSLNGRGSYEQYF.

The chain joins TRBV7-2 to TRBJ2-7, with 8 bases identical to TRBD2. This CDR3 is built from 14 residues. In germline, CDR1 is SGHTA, CDR2 FQGNSA. Trimming cost V 5 bases and J 5 bases; bases outside gene matches: 8. The DNA of the CDR3 is TGTGCCAGCAGCCCGCAAGCGGGAGAACACGAGCAGTACTTC. This codes for CASSPQAGEHEQYF.

This clone was detected once. The rearrangement links TRBV7-9 to TRBJ1-6; no definite D call. V was cut by 7 bases and J by 3 bases, with 13 bases left in between. CDR1 and CDR2 from the germline V gene are SEHNR and FQNEAQ (reference sequence). This CDR3 is 15 amino acids long. CDR3 nucleotide sequence: TGTGCCAGCACCTTGGCCGGGATCTATAATTCACCCCTCCACTTT. It specifies CASTLAGIYNSPLHF.

The chain combines TRBV9 with TRBJ1-3; D possibly corresponds to TRBD1 (5 bases). Trimming took off 0 bases at V and 0 bases at J, with 19 bases between the two ends. The CDR3 covers 19 residues. CDR1 and CDR2 (germline): SGDLS, YYNGEE. The CDR3 DNA reads TGTGCCAGCAGCGTAGCGGTAGGGCCGCGGGGGAGCTCTGGAAACACCATATATTTT. Amino acid sequence: CASSVAVGPRGSSGNTIYF.

J is TRBJ2-2 and V is TRBV6-5, with D uncertain. Germline CDR1 and CDR2: MNHEY and SVGAGI. The CDR3 length is 14 residues. Between the trimmed V and J ends, which lost 4 bases and 0 bases, there was a span of 6 bases. The CDR3: CASSWRSNTGELFF. The CDR3 DNA reads as TGTGCCAGCAGTTGGAGATCGAACACCGGGGAGCTGTTTTTT.

V gene TRBV9 combines with J gene TRBJ2-3; TRBD2 matches 11 bases. This CDR3 has 16 amino acids. The germline CDR1 and CDR2 sequences are SGDLS and YYNGEE. V was clipped by 3 bases and J by 5 bases; unmatched bases: 8. CDR3 region: CASSALAGGHGDTQYF. For the CDR3, the DNA is TGTGCCAGCAGCGCGTTAGCGGGGGGGCATGGAGATACGCAGTATTTT.

This sequence joins TRBV2 and TRBJ1-5; TRBD1 agrees at 7 bases. Germline V lookup: CDR1 SNHLY, CDR2 FYNNEI. The CDR3 length is 15 residues. Losses at the gene ends were 6 bases for V and 5 bases for J; bases not matched to a gene: 10. The CDR3 spells CASRPPGGWYQPQHF. The CDR3, as DNA: TGTGCCAGCAGACCTCCAGGGGGATGGTATCAGCCCCAGCATTTT.

The rearrangement links TRBV4-3 to TRBJ1-3, with D unclear. The germline gives CDR1 LGHNA, CDR2 YSLEER. V lost 0 bases and J 3 bases, leaving 9 bases between the germline ends. This CDR3 comprises 15 residues. CDR3 in DNA: TGCGCCAGCAGCCAAGATAACGGGTTTGGAAACACCATATATTTT. Translating it yields CASSQDNGFGNTIYF.